The clone carrying this T cell receptor (beta chain) was picked up many times. Its antigen is unknown. The sample originates from a study of T cells in Graves' hyperthyroidism and ophthalmopathy. Study overall: Peripheral blood was obtained at initial diagnosis, preceding any treatment. Study-wide results and caveats: Within blood appeared most thyroid clonotypes that had expanded above 0.001. Onset of ophthalmopathy came a median 6.5 months after the model predicted it.

Amplification of TCR beta CDR3 regions was performed using RNA transcripts as template. First-round RT-PCR of the TCR CDR3 relied on the HTBI primer set. TCRdb used MiXCR to reprocess the multiplex PCR reads, holding one entry per CDR3 protein. In the table there are roughly 740,000 distinct CDR3 sequences, 16% of which are singletons. Diagnosis of hyperthyroidism was new in patients aged 18 to 65, and its duration was under 2 months. This CDR3 contains 16 residues. V lost 2 bases to trimming and J lost 5 bases; unmatched junction nucleotides: 9. Germline lookup yields CDR1 MNHNY and CDR2 SVGAGI (reference sequence).

The sequence was collected from a man aged 18 to 30 with Graves' hyperthyroidism. Sequencing used blood. The chain combines TRBV6-6 with TRBJ2-1; 7 bases align to TRBD2. CDR3 loop: CASSYRDYQRNNEQFF. The DNA of the CDR3 is TGTGCCAGCAGTTACCGGGACTACCAAAGAAACAATGAGCAGTTCTTC.